The sequence of this T cell receptor (beta chain) was determined in a study of cytomegalovirus exposure and HLA in healthy donors (dated by TCRdb to about 2017). With regard to the full study: An earlier analysis of some 550 of the donors reported about 250 Gb of sequence data and roughly 100 million unique TCR beta sequences from around 200 million T cells. Every repertoire in the discovery cohort had been generated on one and the same sequencing platform. The T cell repertoires of several hundred subjects were profiled by immunosequencing and related to cytomegalovirus serostatus. In a later analysis, previously published TCR beta repertoires from several hundred donors were re-analyzed and high-resolution HLA genotyping was added so that TCR occurrence patterns could be studied. To decide whether each TCR beta V gene segment behaved as functional or pseudogenic, an earlier analysis of some 600 of the donors relied on high-throughput TCR beta sequencing. Because of strong linkage in the cohort, roughly five DR-DQ haplotypes were treated as single units for association and clustering. Among almost 400 genotyped donors of the cohort, an average of approximately 230,000 unique TCR beta nucleotide sequences were sequenced per donor, around 20% of them non-productive. In the later analysis, no new phenotypic data were used to find candidate immune exposures; instead, reliance was placed on TCR beta sequences and their occurrence across donors. Typing coverage varied by locus: roughly 620-640 donors for A, B, C, DRB1 and DQB1; under 550 for DQA1; more than 600 for DPA1; roughly 470 for DPB1. The study was designed to test whether signatures of past pathogen exposure could be identified by cataloging public T cell receptors. About 280 gigabases of sequencing data and tens of millions of unique TCR sequences were included in an early release covering around 600 HLA-typed donors. Of the 350 to 400 genotyped donors, over 70% fell in the genetic ancestry cluster associated with self-reported Caucasian donors. Class I and class II HLA loci were covered by the typing at four-digit resolution. Donor age, sex, ethnicity and CMV serostatus were compiled alongside the repertoire data. A later genetic analysis took genome-wide SNP genotypes for about 55% of the 666 donors and used that subset as a discovery cohort. The study combined high-throughput TCR immunosequencing, statistical association of individual TCRs with disease status, and machine learning to predict cytomegalovirus infection status. Along with the roughly 670-subject first cohort, a separate validation cohort of around 110 different subjects was used.

The cohort comprised 670 or so healthy bone marrow donors. At the time of sampling, every cohort member was nominally healthy, though immune exposures that went unrecorded were likely present. The donor was CMV seropositive and was included in the group of about 290 seropositive cohort members. Every donor gave a peripheral blood sample, and the peripheral blood mononuclear cells from that sample were used for TCR beta sequencing. Genomic DNA extraction from the blood cell samples was performed with the Qiagen DNeasy Blood Extraction Kit. Receptor amplification or capture employed the immunoSEQ multiplex PCR assay. The multiplex PCR relied on a mix of 60 forward primers for TCR Vbeta segments and 13 reverse primers for TCR Jbeta segments. A multiplex PCR assay on genomic DNA amplified the CDR3 region of rearranged TCR beta genes. The amplified TCR beta libraries were sequenced on the Illumina HiSeq System as 87-base-pair reads. The source study handled its data this way. Across the 700 or so repertoires, a later analysis counted 80 million or so unique TCR beta chains, 9 million to 14 million of which were shared by at least two donors. A nearest-neighbor algorithm error-corrected the raw reads and collapsed the reads into unique sequences, merging closely related sequences to remove PCR and sequencing errors. CDR3 sequences were aligned to IMGT reference sequences to assign V, D and J gene segments. Each retained sequence needed at least a six-nucleotide match to both a V gene segment and a J gene segment. A rearrangement was called productive if the CDR3 had no stop codons and remained in frame with V and J, and every other rearrangement was called non-productive. Following IMGT convention, CDR3 was defined as the stretch from the second conserved V-encoded cysteine to the conserved J-encoded phenylalanine. The earlier analysis of about 530 of the donors excluded any sequence lacking an unambiguous match to a single V gene segment. An earlier analysis of almost 600 of the donors classified V segments as functional when productive rearrangements were above 56.7% and as segregating when the standard deviation between donors was above 5%. A statistical classification framework was built for diagnosing cytomegalovirus status from the catalog of TCR beta chain sequences. A later analysis assigned V and J genes by comparing TCR nucleotide sequences with IMGT/GENE-DB human TR gene sequences. Using the TCRdist pipeline, a later analysis assigned CDR3 sequences along with most-parsimonious VDJ recombination scenarios. In a later analysis, each TCR beta chain was defined by its CDR3 amino acid sequence together with its V-gene family, and reads lacking a unique V-gene family were excluded. In a later analysis, approximately 590 highly shared, low-generation-probability nucleotide sequences were removed to address suspected cross-contamination and a sequencing artifact. In a later analysis, a clonal expansion index was calculated for each public chain from normalized within-repertoire ranks of inferred template counts. In a later analysis, generation probabilities were computed with a VDJ recombination model fitted to out-of-frame rearrangements, and the resulting probabilities were checked against IGoR. In a later analysis, hypergeometric tests were used to score TCR-TCR, TCR-HLA and TCR-CMV co-occurrence, with a repertoire-size bias correction applied to TCR pairs. To estimate false discovery rates, a later analysis permuted the HLA or CMV assignments 20 times. In a later analysis, co-occurring TCRs were grouped using DBSCAN, and TCRdist sequence similarity was added for clustering within HLA-allele-positive subsets. For co-occurrence clustering, repertoires with fewer than 30,000 or more than 120,000 public chains were excluded, along with about five repertoires with anomalous nucleotide sharing. TCRdb took this table from immuneACCESS and kept in-frame rearrangements with V and J called. Such tables lack part of the clones; where checked against another copy, unresolved V genes explain under half of the gap, and the rest is unexplained. That table supplies the V and J calls and clone size; D and trimming were determined from the DNA. This sample has 130,000 or so clones in its table, and 75% to 85% of those were observed once. 3% of the sample lies in the top ten.

Concerning this clone itself: Its antigen has not been determined. Base qualities are not at hand, and no much larger clone is one base apart.

The germline V gene (reference sequence) sets CDR1 to GTSNPN and CDR2 to SVGIG. The germline V and J ends show losses of 5 bases and 3 bases respectively, and no gene match explains 2 bases of the junction. The CDR3 holds 12 amino acids from the cysteine to the phenylalanine. The only DNA kept is the CDR3, 36 bases in frame from the first base. What the work shows at the level of the full study, not this receptor alone: A group of highly shared sequence variants was considered likely to be a technical artifact of the sequencing pipeline. Some IMGT-functional V segments, including TRBV6-2 and TRBV6-3, could not be distinguished by the 87-base-pair reads and were therefore excluded. Compared with equally common non-associated chains, HLA-associated TCR beta chains in a later analysis were more clonally expanded and had lower generation probabilities. Linkage disequilibrium might explain the correlated functional status among segregating V segments, but an unknown experimental factor could not be ruled out. A further reported finding was that TCR beta sequences accurately predicted the HLA-A and HLA-B alleles for most subjects in the first cohort. Because HLA typing was unavailable for some donors at each locus, only the typed subset was used in association tests. In this cohort, only TCR beta chains were sequenced, and detectable features were limited by the absence of alpha or paired-chain data. A later genetic analysis reported fewer N-insertions in productive TCRs among donors in an Asian-associated ancestry cluster than the roughly 700-donor mean. CMV serostatus was the only immune exposure information available for the cohort. At a false discovery rate of 0.05, a later analysis linked 16,000 or so TCR beta sequences to specific HLA alleles. In a later analysis, most CMV-associated TCR beta chains were found to appear HLA-restricted, with HLA associations seemingly driven largely by CMV exposure. Across donors, most TCR sequences were observed very rarely, whereas some public TCRs were present in many individuals. V-gene and J-gene trimming of TCR beta chains was associated with a missense DCLRE1C variant in a later genetic analysis, and the association was replicated in an independent cohort. In a later analysis, TCR association rates were found to vary across HLA loci, with the most associated TCRs seen for DRB1 alleles and the fewest for HLA-C alleles. In vitro tests confirmed that three of the cytomegalovirus-associated TCR beta chains recognize cytomegalovirus antigens. In an earlier analysis of 587 of the donors, most TCR beta V segments were observed in productive rearrangements about 90% or about 30% of the time, broadly matching IMGT annotations. The study listed 164 TCR beta chains as associated with cytomegalovirus. Because counts were too low, approximately 18 rarely observed V segments, including chromosome 9 orphons, were excluded from the earlier analysis of a few hundred of the donors. When HLA alleles, especially DR and DQ, strongly co-occurred, TCR associations were difficult to assign to individual alleles. According to the authors, the approach could potentially be generalized to other disease states and immunological phenotypes. A later analysis reported that several top co-occurrence clusters appeared linked to parvovirus B19, influenza, CMV and Epstein-Barr virus. Presence/absence analyses assumed roughly uniform sequencing depth across donors, an assumption that may not hold. Cytomegalovirus status was reported to be diagnosed by the classifier with high specificity and sensitivity in both the original and validation cohorts.

Recombination linked TRBV30 to TRBJ2-7; 9 bases in the middle match TRBD2. The origin of this receptor is a woman aged 18-29 years in good health and CMV-seropositive. Sequencing was done on a sample of PBMCs. The CDR3 in this case is CAWGTSNYEQYF. In nucleotides, the sequence is TGTGCCTGGGGGACTAGCAACTACGAGCAGTACTTC.